This entry lists 10 T cell receptor beta chains sequenced from one sample in a study of blood T cells in healthy people across ages. Through a sample-barcoded 5' primer and a J-beta primer mix, a second PCR was run for roughly 6 to 11 cycles. TCRdb itself ran the 5' RACE reads through MiXCR, one entry per CDR3 protein. Altogether around 1.5 million distinct CDR3 sequences are present, approximately 38% being singletons, with the ten largest covering 7.9%. The sequenced sample consisted of blood. All receptors come from a woman under 30 in good health.

This clonotype has only one observation. This chain uses TRBV4-1 with TRBJ2-5; D gene unclear. Germline CDR1 and CDR2: MGHRA and YSYEKL. V was shortened by 0 bases and J by 11 bases, with 25 bases between the two germline ends. The CDR3 consists of 17 residues. The CDR3 DNA reads TGCGCCAGCAGCCAAGATGGTCGGCAGAAACCCTACAATGAGCAGTACTTC. Translation gives CASSQDGRQKPYNEQYF.

The chain couples TRBV6-1 to TRBJ2-3, with 7 positions matching TRBD2. V was pared by 5 bases and J by 5 bases, with 10 bases of the junction left unmatched. The CDR3 sequence is 15 residues long. Germline assignment: CDR1 MNHNS and CDR2 SASEGT. The CDR3: CASSPPSGARDTQYF. As DNA, the CDR3 is TGTGCCAGCAGTCCCCCTAGCGGAGCGAGAGATACGCAGTATTTT.

This clonotype was counted only a few times. The chain links TRBV5-1 to TRBJ1-1; D possibly corresponds to TRBD1 (6 bases). Germline values: CDR1 SGHRS, CDR2 YFSETQ. This CDR3 has 15 amino acids. V was pared by 0 bases and J by 4 bases, with 13 bases between. The CDR3 region has the DNA TGCGCCAGCAGCTTGGCACAGGGAGGGGGCACTGAAGCTTTCTTT. It is translated as CASSLAQGGGTEAFF.

The V and J genes are TRBV7-7 and TRBJ2-5; 8 nucleotides match TRBD2. Germline trimming cut 1 base from V and 2 bases from J; bases unmatched to any gene: 9. The CDR3 is 17 residues long. Germline V gene data show CDR1 as SSHAT and CDR2 as FNYEAQ (reference sequence). This chain's CDR3 is CASSLDPASGFQETQYF. The CDR3 DNA reads TGTGCCAGCAGCTTAGACCCGGCTAGCGGGTTTCAAGAGACCCAGTACTTC.

V gene TRBV9 combines with J gene TRBJ2-3; 11 bases agree with TRBD1. Trimming at V came to 0 bases and at J to 3 bases, leaving 3 bases not matched to a gene. Germline values: CDR1 SGDLS, CDR2 YYNGEE. The CDR3 spans 16 residues. CDR3 bases: TGTGCCAGCAGCGTAGCCGGACAGGGGGCTACAGATACGCAGTATTTT. Translation gives CASSVAGQGATDTQYF.

This clonotype was observed a few times. J is TRBJ2-1 and V is TRBV6-4; D remains unclear. Looked up from germline, CDR1 is MRHNA and CDR2 is SNTAGT. The CDR3 covers 12 residues. Trimming left V 10 bases short and J 4 bases short, with 11 bases between. The CDR3 DNA sequence: TGTGCCACGGCAGACCCGTACAATGAGCAGTTCTTC. This sequence encodes CATADPYNEQFF.

The chain joins TRBV27 to TRBJ2-3; a possible D gene is TRBD2 (6 bases). Germline V CDR1 and CDR2: MNHEY, SMNVEV (reference sequence). CDR3 length equals 16 residues. V was clipped by 6 bases and J by 4 bases, with 20 bases between them. CDR3 residues: CASRRDLIPGPDTQYF. The CDR3 DNA reads as TGTGCCAGCAGGCGGGACCTCATACCGGGTCCAGATACGCAGTATTTT.

The J gene is TRBJ1-2, the V gene TRBV7-2; no firm D call. Germline loops: CDR1 SGHTA, CDR2 FQGNSA. The CDR3 has 13 amino acids. The germline V and J ends were trimmed by 3 bases and 8 bases, with 13 bases remaining between them. The DNA of the CDR3 is TGTGCCAGCAGCTTTAAAGGGTCGGGGGGCTACACCTTC. It encodes CASSFKGSGGYTF.

The rearrangement links TRBV27 to TRBJ2-7; D is uncertain. With 5 bases removed from V and 6 bases from J, the gap between germline ends came to 14 bases. Germline V CDR1 and CDR2: MNHEY, SMNVEV (reference sequence). The CDR3 runs to 13 residues. CDR3 protein: CASSVSRTSEQYF. CDR3 DNA sequence: TGTGCCAGCAGTGTAAGCCGGACGTCCGAGCAGTACTTC.

Worth noting for this clonotype: One end of the junction varies from germline; a read error may be responsible. J is TRBJ1-5 and V is TRBV5-1, with D possibly matching TRBD1 (6 bases). The CDR3 sequence is 15 residues long. The germline V gene has CDR1 SGHRS and CDR2 YFSETQ. Here the CDR3 DNA reads TGCGCCAGCAGCTTGGAGTCGGGGGGCAAACAGCCCCAGCATTTC. Translation gives CASSLESGGKQPQHF. Complete variable domain (other parts from reference TRBV5-1 and TRBJ1-5): KAGVTQTPRYLIKTRGQQVTLSCSPISGHRSVSWYQQTPGQGLQFLFEYFSETQRNKGNFPGRFSGRQFSNSRSEMNVSTLELGDSALYLCASSLESGGKQPQHFGDGTRLSIL.